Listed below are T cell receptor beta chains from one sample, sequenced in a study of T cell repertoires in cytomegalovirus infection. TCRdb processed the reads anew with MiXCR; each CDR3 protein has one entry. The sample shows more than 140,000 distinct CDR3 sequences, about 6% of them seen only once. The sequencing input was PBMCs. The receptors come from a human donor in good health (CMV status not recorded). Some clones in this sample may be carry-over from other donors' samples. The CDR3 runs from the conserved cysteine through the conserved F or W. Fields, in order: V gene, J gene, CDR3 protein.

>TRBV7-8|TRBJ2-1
CASSLALGDEQFF
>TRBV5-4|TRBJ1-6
CASSLGPGGSYNSPLHF
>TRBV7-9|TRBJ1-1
CASSSEQGGNTEAFF
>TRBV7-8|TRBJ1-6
CASSSSSPLHF
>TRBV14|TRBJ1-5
CASSQGAAGPQHF
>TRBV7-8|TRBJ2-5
CASSLEAGGLSETQYF
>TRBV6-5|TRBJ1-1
CASSYSGQGAMNTEAFF
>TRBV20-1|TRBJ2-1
CSAVLAGGPDYNEQFF
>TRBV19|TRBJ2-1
CASSIGTGHYNEQFF
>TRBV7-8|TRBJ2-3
CASSLKSLAGGDTQYF
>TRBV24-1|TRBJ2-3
CATSDGGGRTDTQYF
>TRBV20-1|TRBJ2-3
CSALQAGTPSQYF
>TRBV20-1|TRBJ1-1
CSASPLTRGGEAFF
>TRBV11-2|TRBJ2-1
CASSRLAGPLTDNEQFF
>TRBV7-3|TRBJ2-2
CASRPGLAGNTGELFF
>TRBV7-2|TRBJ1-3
CASSPGVSGNTIYF
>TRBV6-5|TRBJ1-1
CASSYSSRVTEAFF
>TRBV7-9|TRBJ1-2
CASSLRNRGNGYTF
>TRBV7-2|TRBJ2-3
CASSRGQNTDTQYF
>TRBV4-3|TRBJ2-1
CASSSETGGYNEQFF
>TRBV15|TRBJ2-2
CATSSGAHYTGELFF
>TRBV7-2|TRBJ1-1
CASSLQGSNTEAFF
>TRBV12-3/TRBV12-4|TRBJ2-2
CASRHGTANTGELFF
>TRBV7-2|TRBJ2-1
CASSLGRGVYNEQFF
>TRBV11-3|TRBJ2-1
CASSLRGGGAGVGEQFF
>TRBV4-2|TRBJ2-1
CASSQELGGGADNEQFF
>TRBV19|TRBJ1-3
CASSIPGSIGNTIYF
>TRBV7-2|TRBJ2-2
CASSLQSGGTGELFF
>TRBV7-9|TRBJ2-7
CASSPWTGEASYEQYF
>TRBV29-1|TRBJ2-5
CSVVAGRETQYF
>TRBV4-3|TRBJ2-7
CASSQKGWGPDRHSYEQYF
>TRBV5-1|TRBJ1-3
CASSLTGTGNTIYF